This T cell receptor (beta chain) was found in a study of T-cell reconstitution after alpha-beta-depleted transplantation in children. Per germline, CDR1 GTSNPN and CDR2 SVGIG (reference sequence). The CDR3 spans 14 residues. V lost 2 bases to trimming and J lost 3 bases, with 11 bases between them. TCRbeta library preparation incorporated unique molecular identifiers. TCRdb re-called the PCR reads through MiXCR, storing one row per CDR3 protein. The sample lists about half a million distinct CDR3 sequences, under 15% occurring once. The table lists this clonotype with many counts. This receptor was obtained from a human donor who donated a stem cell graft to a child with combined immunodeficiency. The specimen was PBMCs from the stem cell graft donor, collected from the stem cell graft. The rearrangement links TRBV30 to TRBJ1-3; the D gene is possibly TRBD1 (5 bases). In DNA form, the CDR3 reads TGTGCCTGGAGTCAGGGCATCGGTGGAAACACCATATATTTT. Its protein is CAWSQGIGGNTIYF.